The next 19 T cell receptor beta chains were all read from a single sample in a study of cytomegalovirus exposure and HLA in healthy donors. The PCR contained 60 Vbeta and 13 Jbeta primers. Sequencing used immunoSEQ multiplex PCR; TCRdb keeps in-frame clones, though not all of them. This table has about 230,000 clones, approximately 84% appearing once. Sequenced: PBMCs. The receptors come from a woman in her 40s in good health and CMV-seronegative.

V usage is TRBV7-9 and J usage is TRBJ1-1, with D perhaps matching TRBD1 (5 bases). The length of the CDR3 is 13 residues. From germline, CDR1 is SEHNR and CDR2 FQNEAQ (reference sequence). Trimming removed 3 bases from V and 6 bases from J, with 11 bases in between. CDR3 region: CASSLPGGSEAFF. CDR3 nucleotides: TGTGCCAGCAGCTTGCCGGGGGGATCTGAAGCTTTCTTT.

The chain is built from TRBV5-1 and TRBJ2-2; D perhaps matches TRBD2 (6 bases). This CDR3 region has 14 residues. In germline, CDR1 is SGHRS, CDR2 YFSETQ. Trimming removed 2 bases from V and 4 bases from J, with 9 bases in between. The CDR3 loop reads CASSLGDSTGELFF. As DNA, the CDR3 is TGCGCCAGCAGCTTAGGGGACTCCACCGGGGAGCTGTTTTTT. Combining the CDR3 with reference TRBV5-1 and TRBJ2-2 gives the whole variable domain KAGVTQTPRYLIKTRGQQVTLSCSPISGHRSVSWYQQTPGQGLQFLFEYFSETQRNKGNFPGRFSGRQFSNSRSEMNVSTLELGDSALYLCASSLGDSTGELFFGEGSRLTVL.

The rearrangement links TRBV14 to TRBJ2-3; TRBD2 matches 7 bases. The V segment lost 5 bases and the J segment 0 bases; nucleotides outside the gene matches: 11. There are 17 residues in the CDR3. Germline V gene sequence: CDR1 SGHDN, CDR2 FVKESK. Here the CDR3 DNA reads TGTGCCAGCAGCTCATACTCTAGCGGAGGCAGCACAGATACGCAGTATTTT. It translates to CASSSYSSGGSTDTQYF.

The rearrangement uses TRBV2 and TRBJ2-3; 8 bases are a match to TRBD1. The ends lost 8 bases at V and 0 bases at J; junction bases unmatched: 4. CDR1 is SNHLY, CDR2 FYNNEI, per germline. This CDR3 has 14 residues. The CDR3 spells CASGRDRSTDTQYF. CDR3 bases: TGTGCCAGCGGCCGGGACAGGAGCACAGATACGCAGTATTTT. The full variable domain, in which reference TRBV2 and TRBJ2-3 provide the parts outside the CDR3, is EPEVTQTPSHQVTQMGQEVILRCVPISNHLYFYWYRQILGQKVEFLVSFYNNEISEKSEIFDDQFSVERPDGSNFTLKIRSTKLEDSAMYFCASGRDRSTDTQYFGPGTRLTVL.

The CDR3 DNA reads as TGTGCCAGCAGCCCCTACGAGGTGCGGGGGTCGTTTCATGAGCAGTTCTTC. Its protein product is CASSPYEVRGSFHEQFF. The rearrangement uses TRBV7-3 and TRBJ2-1, with 7 bases matching TRBD2. The length of the CDR3 is 17 residues. V lost 5 bases to trimming and J lost 8 bases; unmatched junction nucleotides: 18. Germline V gene sequence: CDR1 SGHTA, CDR2 FQGTGA.

This chain joins TRBV7-9 and TRBJ2-1, with D uncertain. Germline V gives CDR1 SEHNR, CDR2 FQNEAQ (reference sequence). The V end lost 7 bases, the J end lost 15 bases, and 10 bases lay between the germline ends. The CDR3 is 9 residues long. CDR3 amino acids: CASTWPPFF. The CDR3 coding sequence is TGTGCCAGCACCTGGCCTCCGTTCTTC.

The chain couples TRBV2 to TRBJ1-2; D is undetermined. Trimming pared 2 bases from V and 5 bases from J, leaving 3 bases between. Per the germline V gene, CDR1 is SNHLY and CDR2 is FYNNEI. The CDR3 is made up of 11 amino acids. The CDR3 DNA is TGTGCCAGCAGTGAACAGTATGGCTACACCTTC. It codes for CASSEQYGYTF. Full variable domain (missing parts from reference TRBV2 and TRBJ1-2): EPEVTQTPSHQVTQMGQEVILRCVPISNHLYFYWYRQILGQKVEFLVSFYNNEISEKSEIFDDQFSVERPDGSNFTLKIRSTKLEDSAMYFCASSEQYGYTFGSGTRLTVV.

J is TRBJ2-2 and V is TRBV27, with D uncertain. The germline gives CDR1 MNHEY, CDR2 SMNVEV (reference sequence). This CDR3 has 13 amino acids. V lost 10 bases to trimming and J lost 1 base, with 10 bases between them. The CDR3 loop reads CATGEVNTGELFF. The CDR3 DNA follows: TGTGCCACCGGAGAGGTGAACACCGGGGAGCTGTTTTTT.

The chain combines TRBV7-6 with TRBJ2-1, with 16 positions matching TRBD2. CDR1 is SGHVS and CDR2 is FNYEAQ in the germline V gene. V dropped 3 bases and J dropped 6; count of bases not matched to a gene: 5. The CDR3 consists of 17 residues. This CDR3 is CASSLGLAGGPSNEQFF. CDR3 in DNA: TGTGCCAGCAGCTTGGGACTAGCGGGGGGGCCAAGCAATGAGCAGTTCTTC.

The chain joins TRBV7-9 to TRBJ1-1; a weak D match, TRBD1 (5 bases). The CDR3 contains 15 residues. Per germline, CDR1 SEHNR and CDR2 FQNEAQ (reference sequence). Trimming removed 5 bases from V and 4 bases from J, with 17 bases in between. CDR3: CASSPMGGTSTEAFF. The CDR3 nucleotides are TGTGCCAGCAGCCCTATGGGGGGGACGAGCACTGAAGCTTTCTTT.

The V call is TRBV5-8, the J call TRBJ1-2; D gene unclear. Trimming left V 1 base short and J 4 bases short, with 8 bases between. The CDR3 sequence is 13 residues long. CDR1 SGHTS and CDR2 YDEGEE come from the germline V gene. CDR3 nucleotides: TGTGCCAGCAGCTTGCCAGGTAGCTATGGCTACACCTTC. It specifies CASSLPGSYGYTF.

V and J are TRBV5-1 and TRBJ2-7, with D uncertain. This CDR3 comprises 14 residues. CDR1 SGHRS and CDR2 YFSETQ come from the germline V gene. V lost 3 bases and J 3 bases, leaving 13 bases between the germline ends. CDR3 residues: CASSYPGTVYEQYF. The CDR3 coding sequence is TGCGCCAGCAGCTACCCCGGAACAGTCTACGAGCAGTACTTC.

In its sample, this clone was seen once. J is TRBJ1-1 and V is TRBV18; the D gene is possibly TRBD1 (6 bases). V was clipped by 4 bases and J by 6 bases, with 15 bases between them. The CDR3 has 14 amino acids. The germline V gene encodes CDR1 KGHSH and CDR2 LQKENI. CDR3 region: CASSLQRGKAEAFF. The CDR3 DNA reads TGTGCCAGCTCACTACAGAGGGGGAAGGCTGAAGCTTTCTTT.

The gene calls are TRBV14 and TRBJ2-2; no clear D. Germline values: CDR1 SGHDN, CDR2 FVKESK. V was cut by 1 base and J by 6 bases, with 9 bases left in between. The CDR3 contains 14 residues. The CDR3 DNA follows: TGTGCCAGCAGCCAAGGTTTCGGGTCCGGGGAGCTGTTTTTT. Protein: CASSQGFGSGELFF.

V and J are TRBV18 and TRBJ2-7; 9 bases are shared with TRBD1. CDR3 length: 14 residues. Germline CDR1 and CDR2: KGHSH and LQKENI. With V trimmed by 7 bases and J by 0 bases, 4 bases remained unmatched. Here the CDR3 reads CASWEGQGSYEQYF. DNA for the CDR3: TGTGCCAGCTGGGAGGGACAGGGCTCCTACGAGCAGTACTTC.

This clone came up a few times. J is TRBJ2-7 and V is TRBV7-2; 10 bases match TRBD2. The CDR3 contains 14 residues. The germline V gene encodes CDR1 SGHTA and CDR2 FQGNSA. V lost 4 bases and J lost 3; bases outside the gene matches: 3. CDR3 in amino acids: CASSSTSGVYEQYF. CDR3 nucleotides: TGTGCCAGCAGCTCAACTAGCGGGGTCTACGAGCAGTACTTC.

V usage is TRBV5-1 and J usage is TRBJ1-1, with 9 bases lining up with TRBD1. This CDR3 contains 16 residues. V gave up 4 bases and J gave up 0 bases; unmatched junction bases: 7. Looked up from germline, CDR1 is SGHRS and CDR2 is YFSETQ. This CDR3 reads CASSPWGQGVNTEAFF. The CDR3 coding sequence is TGCGCCAGCAGCCCGTGGGGACAGGGCGTGAACACTGAAGCTTTCTTT.

This clone showed up just a few times. This chain links TRBV5-1 with TRBJ1-3, with a tentative D call TRBD1 (5 bases). CDR3 length: 17 residues. Germline CDR1 and CDR2: SGHRS and YFSETQ. Between the trimmed V and J ends, which lost 4 bases and 1 base, there was a span of 18 bases. This CDR3 is CASSQEPTGVSGNTIYF. DNA of the CDR3: TGCGCCAGCAGCCAGGAGCCAACAGGCGTTTCTGGAAACACCATATATTTT.

This sequence joins TRBV7-9 and TRBJ2-5; 10 bases align to TRBD1. V gave up 5 bases and J gave up 7 bases; unmatched junction bases: 13. This CDR3 has 16 amino acids. CDR1 and CDR2 from the germline V gene are SEHNR and FQNEAQ (reference sequence). CDR3 region: CASSTDRGRSVATQYF. The CDR3 DNA reads TGTGCCAGCAGCACCGACAGGGGGCGCTCCGTTGCGACCCAGTACTTC.